A selection of T cell receptor beta chains follows, all from one sample in a study of shared clonotypes between healthy human individuals. This table comes from immunoSEQ multiplex PCR, and its TCRdb copy is limited to in-frame clones, with some not included. The sample shows 2 million to 2.5 million clones, roughly 95% of them seen only once. The material sequenced was naive CD8+ T cells sorted from blood. The receptors stem from a man between 18 and 29 years old in good health. Both conserved end residues are part of each CDR3. Fields, in order: V gene, D gene, clone size, J gene, CDR3 length, CDR3 DNA, CDR3 protein. D genes are given only for firm matches. Clone size is given for some rows only: seen once, a few or many times, or a class if the clone is expanded.

V gene: TRBV30
D gene: NA
clone size: NA
J gene: TRBJ2-7
CDR3 length: 14
CDR3 DNA: TGTGCCTGGAACCTAGGGGGAACCTCCTACGAGCAGTACTTC
CDR3 protein: CAWNLGGTSYEQYF

V gene: TRBV7-2
D gene: TRBD2
clone size: NA
J gene: TRBJ2-7
CDR3 length: 16
CDR3 DNA: TGTGCCAGCAGTGTAGCGGGAGGGGAGCTCCTCTACGAGCAGTACTTC
CDR3 protein: CASSVAGGELLYEQYF

V gene: TRBV7-9
D gene: TRBD2
clone size: NA
J gene: TRBJ2-1
CDR3 length: 16
CDR3 DNA: TGTGCCAGCAGCTTAGAAGTGGGACTAGTTGACAATGAGCAGTTCTTC
CDR3 protein: CASSLEVGLVDNEQFF

V gene: TRBV2
D gene: NA
clone size: NA
J gene: TRBJ1-5
CDR3 length: 15
CDR3 DNA: TGTGCCAGCAGTGAAGTTCCAGGGGTGTCTCAGCCCCAGCATTTT
CDR3 protein: CASSEVPGVSQPQHF

V gene: TRBV5-4
D gene: TRBD2
clone size: NA
J gene: TRBJ2-7
CDR3 length: 16
CDR3 DNA: TGTGCCAGCAGCCCGGAAGCGGGAGGAAAGGGATACGAGCAGTACTTC
CDR3 protein: CASSPEAGGKGYEQYF

V gene: TRBV4-1
D gene: TRBD1
clone size: NA
J gene: TRBJ2-7
CDR3 length: 15
CDR3 DNA: TGCGCCAGCAGCCAAGATGGGCAGGGGGTCGACGAGCAGTACTTC
CDR3 protein: CASSQDGQGVDEQYF

V gene: TRBV7-8
D gene: TRBD2
clone size: NA
J gene: TRBJ2-1
CDR3 length: 18
CDR3 DNA: TGTGCCAGCAGCTTAAGGGTTAGCGGGGGAGCGTCCTACAATGAGCAGTTCTTC
CDR3 protein: CASSLRVSGGASYNEQFF

V gene: TRBV7-3
D gene: TRBD2
clone size: NA
J gene: TRBJ2-1
CDR3 length: 15
CDR3 DNA: TGTGCCAGCAGCTTTAGCGGGGGGGCCACAAATGAGCAGTTCTTC
CDR3 protein: CASSFSGGATNEQFF

V gene: TRBV27
D gene: NA
clone size: once
J gene: TRBJ2-2
CDR3 length: 16
CDR3 DNA: TGTGCCAGCAGCCTGTCCCACTATACAGGCACCGGGGAGCTGTTTTTT
CDR3 protein: CASSLSHYTGTGELFF

V gene: TRBV5-1
D gene: NA
clone size: NA
J gene: TRBJ1-1
CDR3 length: 15
CDR3 DNA: TGCGCCAGCAGCTTGGCCGGGGGTTTGTGGACTGAAGCTTTCTTT
CDR3 protein: CASSLAGGLWTEAFF

V gene: TRBV27
D gene: TRBD1
clone size: NA
J gene: TRBJ2-5
CDR3 length: 13
CDR3 DNA: TGTGCCAGCAGCGGCGGACAGGGGGAGACCCAGTACTTC
CDR3 protein: CASSGGQGETQYF

V gene: TRBV4-1
D gene: NA
clone size: NA
J gene: TRBJ2-7
CDR3 length: 13
CDR3 DNA: TGCGCCAGCAGTATACAGGTACCCTACGAGCAGTACTTC
CDR3 protein: CASSIQVPYEQYF

V gene: TRBV5-4
D gene: TRBD2
clone size: once
J gene: TRBJ2-2
CDR3 length: 19
CDR3 DNA: TGTGCCAGCAGCCCGGGACTAGCGGGGGGGCCGAGTTTTGTCGGGGAGCTGTTTTTT
CDR3 protein: CASSPGLAGGPSFVGELFF

V gene: TRBV29-1
D gene: NA
clone size: NA
J gene: TRBJ2-7
CDR3 length: 12
CDR3 DNA: TGCAGCGTTGACTCGGGGCTCGACGAGCAGTACTTC
CDR3 protein: CSVDSGLDEQYF

V gene: TRBV4-1
D gene: NA
clone size: NA
J gene: TRBJ2-4
CDR3 length: 12
CDR3 DNA: TGCGCCAGCAGGGGGGCCAAAAACATTCAGTACTTC
CDR3 protein: CASRGAKNIQYF

V gene: TRBV28
D gene: NA
clone size: NA
J gene: TRBJ2-7
CDR3 length: 14
CDR3 DNA: TGTGCCAGCAGTGCTCAAGAGATGACCTACGAGCAGTACTTC
CDR3 protein: CASSAQEMTYEQYF

V gene: TRBV28
D gene: TRBD1
clone size: NA
J gene: TRBJ1-6
CDR3 length: 15
CDR3 DNA: TGTGCCAGCAGTTTATACAGGGGTGTAGATTCACCCCTCCACTTT
CDR3 protein: CASSLYRGVDSPLHF

V gene: TRBV11-2
D gene: TRBD2
clone size: NA
J gene: TRBJ2-7
CDR3 length: 14
CDR3 DNA: TGTGCCAGCAGCTTTGGGACTAGCGAGTACGAGCAGTACTTC
CDR3 protein: CASSFGTSEYEQYF

V gene: TRBV7-2
D gene: NA
clone size: NA
J gene: TRBJ2-1
CDR3 length: 16
CDR3 DNA: TGTGCCAGCAGCTTAGAACCCCTAGCCCTCTACAATGAGCAGTTCTTC
CDR3 protein: CASSLEPLALYNEQFF

V gene: TRBV4-2
D gene: NA
clone size: NA
J gene: TRBJ1-1
CDR3 length: 16
CDR3 DNA: TGTGCCAGCAGCCACGCAGGGGAGATGTCGAACACTGAAGCTTTCTTT
CDR3 protein: CASSHAGEMSNTEAFF

V gene: TRBV30
D gene: NA
clone size: once
J gene: TRBJ1-1
CDR3 length: 12
CDR3 DNA: TGTGCCTGGAGTGTACTTGGAACTGAAGCTTTCTTT
CDR3 protein: CAWSVLGTEAFF

V gene: TRBV28
D gene: NA
clone size: NA
J gene: TRBJ2-7
CDR3 length: 13
CDR3 DNA: TGTGCCAGCAATTTATTGGGAGATTACGAGCAGTACTTC
CDR3 protein: CASNLLGDYEQYF